This T cell receptor beta chain derives from a study of blood T cell repertoires in COVID-19. Overall study context: PBMCs, B-cell-depleted T cells, or T cells were the source of the cDNA or gDNA that made up the material.

Germline V gives CDR1 SEHNR, CDR2 FQNEAQ (reference sequence). CDR3 length: 12 residues. Trimming shortened V by 4 bases and J by 6 bases, and 7 bases separated the two germline ends. Profiling relied on immunoSEQ multiplex PCR, and the TCRdb table lists in-frame clones only, not all of them. The sample holds about 210,000 clones, 70% to 90% seen once. The gene calls are TRBV7-9 and TRBJ2-1; D is unclear. The clonotype comes from a woman in her thirties or forties with acute or convalescent COVID-19. The source material was peripheral blood. As DNA, the CDR3 is TGTGCCAGCAGCTCCAAATCCAATGAGCAGTTCTTC. It specifies CASSSKSNEQFF. Looking up the rest from reference TRBV7-9 and TRBJ2-1 gives the full variable domain: DTGVSQNPRHKITKRGQNVTFRCDPISEHNRLYWYRQTLGQGPEFLTYFQNEAQLEKSRLLSDRFSAERPKGSFSTLEIQRTEQGDSAMYLCASSSKSNEQFFGPGTRLTVL.